Below, 9 T cell receptor beta chains from the same sample are listed, as sequenced in a study of blood T cell repertoires in COVID-19. This table comes from immunoSEQ multiplex PCR, and its TCRdb copy is limited to in-frame clones, with some not included. This table has around 85,000 clones, roughly 85% appearing once. Sequenced material: peripheral blood. These receptor sequences come from a man aged 60-69 years with acute or convalescent COVID-19.

The gene calls are TRBV30 and TRBJ1-5; D is unresolved. Trimming shortened V by 0 bases and J by 7 bases, and 7 bases separated the two germline ends. The germline V gene has CDR1 GTSNPN and CDR2 SVGIG (reference sequence). The CDR3 totals 12 residues. CDR3 sequence (DNA): TGTGCCTGGAGTGTACGGGGACAGCCCCAGCATTTT. Translation gives CAWSVRGQPQHF.

The rearrangement uses TRBV6-5 and TRBJ1-1; the D is unclear. The germline gives CDR1 MNHEY, CDR2 SVGAGI. V lost 0 bases to trimming and J lost 6 bases, with 11 bases between them. The CDR3 has 14 amino acids. The CDR3 is CASSYSDLAPEAFF. The CDR3 DNA reads as TGTGCCAGCAGTTACTCAGACTTGGCTCCTGAAGCTTTCTTT.

This chain links TRBV29-1 with TRBJ1-2; weak D call: TRBD1 (6 bases). Germline V lookup: CDR1 SQVTM, CDR2 ANQGSEA. CDR3 size: 11 residues. The V and J ends lost 6 bases and 5 bases respectively, with 10 bases between them. The CDR3 loop is CSVATGYGYTF. The CDR3 region has the DNA TGCAGCGTAGCAACAGGGTATGGCTACACCTTC. The full variable domain, rest sourced from reference TRBV29-1 and TRBJ1-2, is SAVISQKPSRDICQRGTSLTIQCQVDSQVTMMFWYRQQPGQSLTLIATANQGSEATYESGFVIDKFPISRPNLTFSTLTVSNMSPEDSSIYLCSVATGYGYTFGSGTRLTVV.

This sequence joins TRBV30 and TRBJ1-1; 9 nucleotides agree with TRBD1. This CDR3 has 15 residues. In germline, CDR1 is GTSNPN, CDR2 SVGIG (reference sequence). The V gene end was trimmed by 4 bases and the J gene end by 1 base; junction bases not matched to a gene: 7. Here the CDR3 reads CAWTPSTGGNTEAFF. The CDR3 nucleotides read TGTGCCTGGACCCCTTCGACAGGGGGGAACACTGAAGCTTTCTTT.

The genes are TRBV6-4 and TRBJ1-2; 8 bases agree with TRBD1. The CDR3 runs to 17 residues. V shed 0 bases, J shed 4 bases, and the junction held 10 bases outside the gene matches. Germline V gene sequence: CDR1 MRHNA, CDR2 SNTAGT. DNA of the CDR3: TGTGCCAGCAGTGACTCATTCGGGACAGGCCACCCCTATGGCTACACCTTC. Protein sequence: CASSDSFGTGHPYGYTF.

This chain uses TRBV9 with TRBJ1-2, with a weak D call TRBD1 (6 bases). The CDR3 extends over 16 amino acids. Looked up from germline, CDR1 is SGDLS and CDR2 is YYNGEE. V lost 2 bases, J lost 3 bases, and 17 bases lay in between. This CDR3 reads CASSVGGGRGDYGYTF. CDR3 DNA: TGTGCCAGCAGCGTGGGCGGGGGCCGGGGGGACTATGGCTACACCTTC.

The chain joins TRBV11-3 to TRBJ2-1; D perhaps matches TRBD2 (6 bases). V was cut by 3 bases and J by 0 bases, with 9 bases left in between. CDR3 size: 15 residues. Germline values: CDR1 SGHNT, CDR2 YENEEA. CDR3 residues: CASSFGGTSYNEQFF. Written as DNA, the CDR3 is TGTGCCAGCAGCTTTGGGGGGACCTCCTACAATGAGCAGTTCTTC.

The chain uses TRBV7-2 and TRBJ2-1; TRBD2 matches 9 bases. The length of the CDR3 is 15 residues. V lost 3 bases, J lost 9 bases, and 9 bases stayed unmatched. From germline, CDR1 is SGHTA and CDR2 FQGNSA. The CDR3 nucleotides are TGTGCCAGCAGCTTCCAGCGGGGGGCCAATTTTGAGCAGTTCTTC. It is translated as CASSFQRGANFEQFF.

This sequence joins TRBV5-1 and TRBJ2-5; perhaps TRBD2 as D (7 bases). The CDR3 runs 16 residues. V lost 4 bases to trimming and J lost 1 base, with 17 bases between them. Germline V lookup: CDR1 SGHRS, CDR2 YFSETQ. CDR3 amino acids: CASSRDKAGSQETQYF. CDR3 bases: TGCGCCAGCAGCAGGGACAAAGCGGGGAGCCAAGAGACCCAGTACTTC. Based on the CDR3 plus reference TRBV5-1 and TRBJ2-5, the full variable domain is KAGVTQTPRYLIKTRGQQVTLSCSPISGHRSVSWYQQTPGQGLQFLFEYFSETQRNKGNFPGRFSGRQFSNSRSEMNVSTLELGDSALYLCASSRDKAGSQETQYFGPGTRLLVL.